Listed below are T cell receptor beta chains from one sample, sequenced in a study of OX40 agonist ivuxolimab in advanced cancers. Libraries were prepared by immunoSEQ multiplex PCR; TCRdb keeps only in-frame clonotypes and omits some of them. The sample yields some 59,000 clones, roughly 82% seen once. The source material was CD4+ or CD8+ T cells sorted from blood, sampled in a trial of the OX40 agonist ivuxolimab. The source of these receptors is an adult with an advanced solid tumor such as melanoma, head and neck, liver or kidney cancer. Both conserved end residues are part of each CDR3.

>TRBV5-4|TRBJ2-2
CASSGPSGGANTGELFF
>TRBV5-1|TRBJ2-2
CASRPGHRDTGELFF
>TRBV5-1|TRBJ2-7
CASSPVEGNREQYF
>TRBV5-4|TRBJ1-1
CASSTLTDRSEAFF
>TRBV11-3|TRBJ2-3
CASSLTRSFSTDTQYF
>TRBV9|TRBJ2-6
CASSPRAGANVLTF
>TRBV6-5|TRBJ2-7
CASSQPGSYEQYF
>TRBV19|TRBJ1-4
CATATGPVWKLFF
>TRBV18|TRBJ1-2
CASWAGAGYTF
>TRBV7-2|TRBJ2-3
CASSLEAGGRSGTDTQYF
>TRBV27|TRBJ2-6
CASKSRVGAGGANVLTF
>TRBV19|TRBJ1-2
CASSTREPGRGYGYTF
>TRBV10-3|TRBJ2-7
CAISRDSNMNEQYF
>TRBV27|TRBJ1-5
CASSLKGPRSNQPQHF
>TRBV30|TRBJ2-3
CASSLAGYGGTQYF
>TRBV28|TRBJ1-2
CASRTGSTSRYGYTF
>TRBV6-1|TRBJ2-1
CASISLAGGGGEQFF
>TRBV28|TRBJ2-6
CASSLWVRTGANVLTF
>TRBV15|TRBJ2-7
CATSRDLTAYEQYF
>TRBV5-8|TRBJ2-6
CASSLELVAVRSSGANVLTF
>TRBV5-4|TRBJ1-2
CASSSRVGEGYTF
>TRBV7-2|TRBJ2-1
CASTLQGLPVSNEQFF
>TRBV6-6|TRBJ1-6
CATHGTDNSPLHF
>TRBV6-5|TRBJ1-1
CASAGTPTEAFF
>TRBV5-1|TRBJ2-2
CASRRDLSAVTGELFF